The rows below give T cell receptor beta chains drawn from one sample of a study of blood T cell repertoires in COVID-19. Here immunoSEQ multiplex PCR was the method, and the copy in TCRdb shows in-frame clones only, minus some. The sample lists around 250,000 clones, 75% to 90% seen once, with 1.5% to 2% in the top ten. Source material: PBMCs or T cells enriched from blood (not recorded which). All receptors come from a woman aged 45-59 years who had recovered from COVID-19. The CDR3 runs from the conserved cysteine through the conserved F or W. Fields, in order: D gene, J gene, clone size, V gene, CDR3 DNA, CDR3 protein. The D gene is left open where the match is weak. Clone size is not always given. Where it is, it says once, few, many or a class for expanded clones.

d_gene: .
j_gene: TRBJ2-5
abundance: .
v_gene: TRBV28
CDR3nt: TGTGCCAGCAGTCAGGGGCAAGAGACCCAGTACTTC
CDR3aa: CASSQGQETQYF

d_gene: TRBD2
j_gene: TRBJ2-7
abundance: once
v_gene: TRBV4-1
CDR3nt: TGCGCCAGCAGCCTGCTTGCTATAGCGGGAGCAAGCTACGAGCAGTACTTC
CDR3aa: CASSLLAIAGASYEQYF

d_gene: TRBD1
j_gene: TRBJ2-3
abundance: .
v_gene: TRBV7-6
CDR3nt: TGTGCCAGCAGCTCCCTAGGGACAGGGGGGCAGGGTACGCAGTATTTT
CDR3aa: CASSSLGTGGQGTQYF

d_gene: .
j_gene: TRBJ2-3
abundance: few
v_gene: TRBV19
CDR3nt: TGTGCCACCGGCGTTGCGGGACTTAGCACAGATACGCAGTATTTT
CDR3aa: CATGVAGLSTDTQYF

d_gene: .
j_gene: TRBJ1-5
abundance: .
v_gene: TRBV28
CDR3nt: TGTGCCAGCTGGGGAACCGCAGCAGGGGGCAATCAGCCCCAGCATTTT
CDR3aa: CASWGTAAGGNQPQHF

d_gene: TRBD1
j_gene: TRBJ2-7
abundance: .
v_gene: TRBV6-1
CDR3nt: TGTGCCAGCAGTGAAGGGACAGGGGGCGCTTTCTTC
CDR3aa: CASSEGTGGAFF

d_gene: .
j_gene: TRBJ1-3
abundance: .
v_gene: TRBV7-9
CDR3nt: TGTGCCAGCAGCTCTCGACAGGCCAACGGGGGAAACACCATATATTTT
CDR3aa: CASSSRQANGGNTIYF

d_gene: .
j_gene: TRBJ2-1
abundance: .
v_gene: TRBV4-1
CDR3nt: TGCGCCAGCAGCCAGGCTAGTACCGATGAGCAGTTCTTC
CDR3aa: CASSQASTDEQFF

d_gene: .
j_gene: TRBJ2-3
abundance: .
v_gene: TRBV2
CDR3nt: TGTGCCATTCAGACTAGAGCACGTCCAGATACGCAGTATTTT
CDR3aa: CAIQTRARPDTQYF

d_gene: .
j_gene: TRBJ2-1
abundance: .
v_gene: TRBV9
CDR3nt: TGTGCCAGCAGCGTAGGTAGCTCGAATGAGCAGTTCTTC
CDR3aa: CASSVGSSNEQFF

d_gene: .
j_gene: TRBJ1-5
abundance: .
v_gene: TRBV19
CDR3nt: TGTGCCACCGATCCTGGGGGGGCGGGGAATCAGCCCCAGCATTTT
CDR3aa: CATDPGGAGNQPQHF

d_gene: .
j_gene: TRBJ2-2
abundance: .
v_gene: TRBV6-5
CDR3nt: TGTGCCAGCAGGGAGGGGACCGTAGATGGCGGGGAGCTGTTTTTT
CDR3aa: CASREGTVDGGELFF

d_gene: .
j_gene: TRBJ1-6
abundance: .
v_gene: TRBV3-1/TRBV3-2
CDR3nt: TGTGCCAGCAGCCAAGATCTAGCCTCACCCCTCCACTTT
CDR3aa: CASSQDLASPLHF

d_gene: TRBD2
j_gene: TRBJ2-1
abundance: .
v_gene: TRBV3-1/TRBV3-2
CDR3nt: TGTGCCAGCAGCCCCGGCCCGGGACTAGCGGAAGGAAACAATGAGCAGTTCTTC
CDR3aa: CASSPGPGLAEGNNEQFF

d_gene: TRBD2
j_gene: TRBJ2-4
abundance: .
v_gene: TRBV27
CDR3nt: TGTGCCAGCAGGAGGGCCCTAGCGGGAAAAAACATTCAGTACTTC
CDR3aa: CASRRALAGKNIQYF

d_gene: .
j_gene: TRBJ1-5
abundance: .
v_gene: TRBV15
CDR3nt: TGTGCCACCAGCAGAGACCCCCCCGGGGGGGGCAATCAGCCCCAGCATTTT
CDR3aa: CATSRDPPGGGNQPQHF

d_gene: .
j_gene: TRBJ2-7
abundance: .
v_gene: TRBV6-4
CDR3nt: TGTGCCAGCAGTGACCGTACTCGACTACCATGTCAGTACGAGCAGTACTTC
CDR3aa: CASSDRTRLPCQYEQYF

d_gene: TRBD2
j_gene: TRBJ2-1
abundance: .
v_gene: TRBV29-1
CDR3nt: TGCAGCGTTGACCGCTTAGCGGGAGGGGGCTACAATGAGCAGTTCTTC
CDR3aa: CSVDRLAGGGYNEQFF

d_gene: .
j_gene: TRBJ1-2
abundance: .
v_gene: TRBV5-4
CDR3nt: TGTGCCAGCAGCTCCGCAGGGTATTATGGCTACACCTTC
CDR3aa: CASSSAGYYGYTF

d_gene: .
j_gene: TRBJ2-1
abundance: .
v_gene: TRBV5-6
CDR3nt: TGTGCCAGCAGCAAACTACAGGGATTGTCTCAGAATGAGCAGTTCTTC
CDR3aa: CASSKLQGLSQNEQFF

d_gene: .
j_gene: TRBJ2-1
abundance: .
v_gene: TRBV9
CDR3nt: TGTGCCAGCAGCGTAGCGGCGGGATACAATGAGCAGTTCTTC
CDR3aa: CASSVAAGYNEQFF

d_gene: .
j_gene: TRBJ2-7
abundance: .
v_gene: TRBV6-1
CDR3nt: TGTGCCAGCAGTGAAATAGCGAGCTCCTACGAGCAGTACTTC
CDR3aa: CASSEIASSYEQYF

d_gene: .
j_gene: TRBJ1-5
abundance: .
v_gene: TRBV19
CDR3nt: TGTGCCAGTAGTAGCTTAGGGGCTCAGCCCCAGCATTTT
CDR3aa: CASSSLGAQPQHF

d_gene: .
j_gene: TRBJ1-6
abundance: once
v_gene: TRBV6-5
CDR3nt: TGTGCCAGCAGTTACCAGGGTGATTCACCCCTCCACTTT
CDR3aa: CASSYQGDSPLHF

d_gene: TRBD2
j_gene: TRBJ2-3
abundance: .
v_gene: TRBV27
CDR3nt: TGTGCCAGCAGGGAGGGATATGTAGCGGGAGGGAATACGCAGTATTTT
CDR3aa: CASREGYVAGGNTQYF

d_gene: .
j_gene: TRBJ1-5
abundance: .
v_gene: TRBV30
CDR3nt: TGTGCCTGGAGTAATATAGGGGCAGGAAGGCAGCCCCAGCATTTT
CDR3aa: CAWSNIGAGRQPQHF